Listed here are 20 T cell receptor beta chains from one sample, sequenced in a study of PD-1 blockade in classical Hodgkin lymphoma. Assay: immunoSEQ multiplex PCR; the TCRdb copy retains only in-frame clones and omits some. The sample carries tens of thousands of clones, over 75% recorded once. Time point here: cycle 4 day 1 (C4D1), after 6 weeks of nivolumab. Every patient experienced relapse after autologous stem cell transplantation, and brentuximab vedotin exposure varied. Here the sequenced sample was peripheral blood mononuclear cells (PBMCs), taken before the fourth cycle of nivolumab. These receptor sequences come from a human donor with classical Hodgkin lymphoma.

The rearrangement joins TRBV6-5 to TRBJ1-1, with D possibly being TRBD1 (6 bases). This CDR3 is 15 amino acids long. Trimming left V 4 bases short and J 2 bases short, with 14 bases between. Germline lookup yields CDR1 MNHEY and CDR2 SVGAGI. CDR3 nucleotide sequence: TGTGCCAGCAGTTCCACAGGGAGACCTAACACTGAAGCTTTCTTT. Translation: CASSSTGRPNTEAFF.

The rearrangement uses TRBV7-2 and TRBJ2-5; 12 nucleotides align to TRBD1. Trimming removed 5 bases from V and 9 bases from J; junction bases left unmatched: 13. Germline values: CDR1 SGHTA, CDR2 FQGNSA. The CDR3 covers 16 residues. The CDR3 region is CASSHKGTGGGEAQYF. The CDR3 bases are TGTGCCAGCAGCCATAAAGGGACAGGGGGCGGGGAGGCCCAGTACTTC. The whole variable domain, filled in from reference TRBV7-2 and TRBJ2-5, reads GAGVSQSPSNKVTEKGKDVELRCDPISGHTALYWYRQSLGQGLEFLIYFQGNSAPDKSGLPSDRFSAERTGGSVSTLTIQRTQQEDSAVYLCASSHKGTGGGEAQYFGPGTRLLVL.

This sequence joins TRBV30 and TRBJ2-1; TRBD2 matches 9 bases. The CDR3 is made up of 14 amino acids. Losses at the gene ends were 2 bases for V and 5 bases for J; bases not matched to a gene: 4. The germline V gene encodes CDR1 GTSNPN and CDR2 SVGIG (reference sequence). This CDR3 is CAWSRASGNNEQFF. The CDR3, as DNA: TGTGCCTGGAGTCGGGCTAGCGGGAACAATGAGCAGTTCTTC.

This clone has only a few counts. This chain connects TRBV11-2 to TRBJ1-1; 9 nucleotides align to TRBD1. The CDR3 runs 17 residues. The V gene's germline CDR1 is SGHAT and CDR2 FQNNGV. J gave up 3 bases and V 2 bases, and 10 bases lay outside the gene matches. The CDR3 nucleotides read TGTGCCAGCAGCTTACTTTCGGGACAGGGTAAGGACACTGAAGCTTTCTTT. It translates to CASSLLSGQGKDTEAFF.

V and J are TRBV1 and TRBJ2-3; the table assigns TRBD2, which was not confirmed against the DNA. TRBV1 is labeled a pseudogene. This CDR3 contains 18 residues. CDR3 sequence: CTSSQEVTSGSLADTQYF. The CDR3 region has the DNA TGCACCAGCAGCCAAGAAGTGACTAGCGGGAGCTTGGCAGATACGCAGTATTTT.

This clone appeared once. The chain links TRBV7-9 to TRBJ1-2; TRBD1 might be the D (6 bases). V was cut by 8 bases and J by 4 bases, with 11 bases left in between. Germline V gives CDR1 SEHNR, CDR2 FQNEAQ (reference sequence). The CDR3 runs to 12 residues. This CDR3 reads CASPQGLYGYTF. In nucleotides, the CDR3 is TGTGCCAGCCCACAGGGCCTCTATGGCTACACCTTC.

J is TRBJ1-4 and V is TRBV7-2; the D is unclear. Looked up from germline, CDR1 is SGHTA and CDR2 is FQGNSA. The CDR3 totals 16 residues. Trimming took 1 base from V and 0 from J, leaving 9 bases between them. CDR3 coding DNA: TGTGCCAGCAGCTTAGTCGGGAGGACAACTAATGAAAAACTGTTTTTT. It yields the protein CASSLVGRTTNEKLFF.

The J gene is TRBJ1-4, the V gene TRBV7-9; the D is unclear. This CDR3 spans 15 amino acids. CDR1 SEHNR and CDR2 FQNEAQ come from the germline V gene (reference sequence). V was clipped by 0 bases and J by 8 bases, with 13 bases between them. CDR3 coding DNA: TGTGCCAGCAGCTTAGCTCAGACCATCAGGGAAAAACTGTTTTTT. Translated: CASSLAQTIREKLFF.

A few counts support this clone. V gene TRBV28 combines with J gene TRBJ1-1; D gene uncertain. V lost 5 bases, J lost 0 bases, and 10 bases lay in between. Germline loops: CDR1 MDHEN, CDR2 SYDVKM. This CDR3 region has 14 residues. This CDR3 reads CASSLWTLNTEAFF. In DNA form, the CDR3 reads TGTGCCAGCAGTCTGTGGACGCTGAACACTGAAGCTTTCTTT.

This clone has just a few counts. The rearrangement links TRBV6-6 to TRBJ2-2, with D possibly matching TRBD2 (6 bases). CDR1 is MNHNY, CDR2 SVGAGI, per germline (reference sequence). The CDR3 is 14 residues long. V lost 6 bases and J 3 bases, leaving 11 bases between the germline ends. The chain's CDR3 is CASSPWGDTGELFF. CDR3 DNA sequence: TGTGCCAGCAGCCCATGGGGGGACACCGGGGAGCTGTTTTTT.

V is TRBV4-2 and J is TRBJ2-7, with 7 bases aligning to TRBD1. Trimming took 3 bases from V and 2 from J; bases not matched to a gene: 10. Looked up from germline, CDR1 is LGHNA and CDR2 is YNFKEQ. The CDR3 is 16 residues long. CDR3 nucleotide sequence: TGTGCCAGCAGCCACTCCTGGGGGCAGGGGGCCTACGAGCAGTACTTC. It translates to CASSHSWGQGAYEQYF.

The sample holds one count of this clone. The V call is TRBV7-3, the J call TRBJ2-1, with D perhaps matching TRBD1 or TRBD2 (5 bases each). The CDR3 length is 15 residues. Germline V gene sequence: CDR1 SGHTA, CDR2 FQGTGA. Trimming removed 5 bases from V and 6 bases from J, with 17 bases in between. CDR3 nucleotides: TGTGCCAGCAGCCCTGGGCCGGGACCGCTCAATGAGCAGTTCTTC. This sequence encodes CASSPGPGPLNEQFF.

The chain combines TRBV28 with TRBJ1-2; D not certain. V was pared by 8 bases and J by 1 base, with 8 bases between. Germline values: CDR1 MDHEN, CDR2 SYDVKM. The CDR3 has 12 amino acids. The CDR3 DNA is TGTGCCAGCCGTGCAAATAACTATGGCTACACCTTC. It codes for CASRANNYGYTF.

CDR3 protein: CASKRGASTDTQYF. For the CDR3, the DNA is TGCGCCAGCAAGCGGGGGGCTAGCACAGATACGCAGTATTTT. This sequence joins TRBV5-1 and TRBJ2-3; 9 bases match TRBD2. This CDR3 has 14 amino acids. V lost 6 bases, J lost 0 bases, and 2 bases stayed unmatched. The V gene's germline CDR1 is SGHRS and CDR2 YFSETQ.

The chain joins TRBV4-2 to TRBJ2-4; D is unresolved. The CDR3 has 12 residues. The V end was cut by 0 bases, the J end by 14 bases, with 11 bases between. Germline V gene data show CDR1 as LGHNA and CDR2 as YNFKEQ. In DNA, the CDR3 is TGTGCCAGCAGCCAAGATTCCAGGTTTAAGTACTTC. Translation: CASSQDSRFKYF.

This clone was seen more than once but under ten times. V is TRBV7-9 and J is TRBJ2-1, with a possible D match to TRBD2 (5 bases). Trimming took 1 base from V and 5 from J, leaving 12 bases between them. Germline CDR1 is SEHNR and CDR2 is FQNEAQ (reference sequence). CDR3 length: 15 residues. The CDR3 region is CASSLERAVNNEQFF. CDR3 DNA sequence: TGTGCCAGCAGCTTAGAGAGGGCCGTGAACAATGAGCAGTTCTTC. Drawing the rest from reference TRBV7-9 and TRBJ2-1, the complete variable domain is DTGVSQNPRHKITKRGQNVTFRCDPISEHNRLYWYRQTLGQGPEFLTYFQNEAQLEKSRLLSDRFSAERPKGSFSTLEIQRTEQGDSAMYLCASSLERAVNNEQFFGPGTRLTVL.

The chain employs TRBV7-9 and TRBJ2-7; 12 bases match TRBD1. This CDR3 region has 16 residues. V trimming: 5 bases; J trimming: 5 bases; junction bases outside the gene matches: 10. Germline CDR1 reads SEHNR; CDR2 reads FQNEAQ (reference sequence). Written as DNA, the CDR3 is TGTGCCAGCAGCGAGAGGACGGGACAGGGGGCCCACGAGCAGTACTTC. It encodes CASSERTGQGAHEQYF.

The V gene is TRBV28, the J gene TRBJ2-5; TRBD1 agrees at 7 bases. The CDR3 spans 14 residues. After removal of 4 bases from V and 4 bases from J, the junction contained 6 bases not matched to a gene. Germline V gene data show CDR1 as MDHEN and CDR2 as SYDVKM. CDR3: CASSSGDSRETQYF. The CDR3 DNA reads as TGTGCCAGCAGTTCCGGGGACAGCCGAGAGACCCAGTACTTC.

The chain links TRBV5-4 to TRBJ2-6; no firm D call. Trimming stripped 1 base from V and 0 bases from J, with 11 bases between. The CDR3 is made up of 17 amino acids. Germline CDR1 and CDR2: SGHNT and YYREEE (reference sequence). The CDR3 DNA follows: TGTGCCAGCAGCTTGCAGCGCGCCCGCTCTGGGGCCAACGTCCTGACTTTC. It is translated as CASSLQRARSGANVLTF.

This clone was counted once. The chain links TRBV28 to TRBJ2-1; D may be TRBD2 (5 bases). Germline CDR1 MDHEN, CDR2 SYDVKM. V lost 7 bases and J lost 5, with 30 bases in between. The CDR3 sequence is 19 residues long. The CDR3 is CASTFGDPTRTSTDNEQFF. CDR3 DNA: TGTGCCAGCACCTTTGGGGATCCAACTAGGACCTCGACGGACAATGAGCAGTTCTTC.